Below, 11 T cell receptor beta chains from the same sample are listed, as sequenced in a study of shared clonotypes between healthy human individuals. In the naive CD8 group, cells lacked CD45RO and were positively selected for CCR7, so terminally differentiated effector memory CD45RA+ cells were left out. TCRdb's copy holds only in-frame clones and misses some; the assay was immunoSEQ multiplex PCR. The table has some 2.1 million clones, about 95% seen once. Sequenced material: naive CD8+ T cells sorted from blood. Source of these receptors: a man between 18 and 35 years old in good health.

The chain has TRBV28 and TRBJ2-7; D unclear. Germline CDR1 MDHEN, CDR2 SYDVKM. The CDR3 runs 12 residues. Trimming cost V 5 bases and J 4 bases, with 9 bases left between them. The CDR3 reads CASSLVRYEQYF. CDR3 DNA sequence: TGTGCCAGCAGTCTAGTTCGTTACGAGCAGTACTTC.

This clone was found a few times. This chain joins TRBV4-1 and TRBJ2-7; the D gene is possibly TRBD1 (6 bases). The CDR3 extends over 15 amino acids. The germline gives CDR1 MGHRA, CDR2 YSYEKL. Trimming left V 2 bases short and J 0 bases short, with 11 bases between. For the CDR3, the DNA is TGCGCCAGCAGCCAACGGACAGCTAGCTCCTACGAGCAGTACTTC. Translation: CASSQRTASSYEQYF.

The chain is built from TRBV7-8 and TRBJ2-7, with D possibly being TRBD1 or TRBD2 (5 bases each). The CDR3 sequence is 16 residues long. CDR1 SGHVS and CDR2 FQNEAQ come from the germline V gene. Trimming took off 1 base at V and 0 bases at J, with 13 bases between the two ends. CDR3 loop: CASSLGLPGSSYEQYF. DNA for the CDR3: TGTGCCAGCAGCTTAGGATTACCAGGGAGCTCCTACGAGCAGTACTTC.

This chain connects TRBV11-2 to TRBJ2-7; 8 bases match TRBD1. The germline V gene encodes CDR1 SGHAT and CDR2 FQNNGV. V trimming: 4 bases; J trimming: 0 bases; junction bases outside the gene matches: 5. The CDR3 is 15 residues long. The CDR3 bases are TGTGCCAGCAGCTGGACAGGGAACCCCTCCTACGAGCAGTACTTC. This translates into CASSWTGNPSYEQYF.

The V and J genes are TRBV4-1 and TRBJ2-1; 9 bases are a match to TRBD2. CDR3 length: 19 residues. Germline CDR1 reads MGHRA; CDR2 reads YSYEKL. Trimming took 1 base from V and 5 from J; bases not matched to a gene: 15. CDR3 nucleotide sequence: TGCGCCAGCAGCCAAGTCTCCCTACCGCCTAGCGGGGCCAACAATGAGCAGTTCTTC. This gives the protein CASSQVSLPPSGANNEQFF.

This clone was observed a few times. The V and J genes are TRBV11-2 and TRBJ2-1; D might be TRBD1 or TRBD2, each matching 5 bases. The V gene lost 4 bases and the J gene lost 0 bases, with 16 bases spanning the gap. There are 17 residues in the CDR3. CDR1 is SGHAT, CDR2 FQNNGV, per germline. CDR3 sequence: CASSYGQEGSSYNEQFF. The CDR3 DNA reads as TGTGCCAGCAGCTATGGCCAAGAGGGGAGCTCCTACAATGAGCAGTTCTTC.

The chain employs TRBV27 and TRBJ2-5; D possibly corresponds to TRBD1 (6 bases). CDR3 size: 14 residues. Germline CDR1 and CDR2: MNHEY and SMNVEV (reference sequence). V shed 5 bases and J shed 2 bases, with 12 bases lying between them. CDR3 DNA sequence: TGTGCCAGCAGTCTACAGGGAATGCAAGAGACCCAGTACTTC. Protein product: CASSLQGMQETQYF.

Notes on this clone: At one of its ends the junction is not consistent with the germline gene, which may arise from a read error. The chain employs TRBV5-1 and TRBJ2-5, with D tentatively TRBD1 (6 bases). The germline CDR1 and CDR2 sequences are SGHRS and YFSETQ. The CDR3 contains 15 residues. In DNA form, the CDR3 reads TGCGCCAGCAACTTGGGGCAGGGGTTTGGGGAGACCCAGTACTTC. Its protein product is CASNLGQGFGETQYF.

DNA of the CDR3: TGTGCCAGCAGCAAATCCGGGACAGGAGTCCGGGGCAATCAGCCCCAGCATTTT. This translates into CASSKSGTGVRGNQPQHF. This chain links TRBV21-1 with TRBJ1-5; TRBD1, as called in the table, went unchecked against the DNA. TRBV21-1 is a pseudogene. The CDR3 loop spans 18 amino acids.

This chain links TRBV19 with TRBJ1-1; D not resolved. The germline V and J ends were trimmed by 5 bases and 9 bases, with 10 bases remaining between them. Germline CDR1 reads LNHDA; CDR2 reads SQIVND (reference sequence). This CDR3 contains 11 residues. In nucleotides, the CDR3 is TGTGCCAGTAGTGCCGGGGATAAAGCTTTCTTT. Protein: CASSAGDKAFF.

The DNA of the CDR3 is TGTGCCAGCGCCATGCTGAGCTCCTACAATGAGCAGTTCTTC. Translated, it gives CASAMLSSYNEQFF. The chain has TRBV7-9 and TRBJ2-1, with D hard to call. Per the germline V gene, CDR1 is SEHNR and CDR2 is FQNEAQ (reference sequence). The CDR3 runs 14 residues. The V gene lost 8 bases and the J gene lost 0 bases, with 11 bases spanning the gap.